This TCR beta chain was found in a study of shared clonotypes between healthy human individuals. Points from the study as a whole: Larger richness was generally estimated for naive than memory subsets. When compared with the clonotypes that were shared by all four sorted-subset donors, the non-shared clonotypes turned out to have lower generation probabilities.

CDR3 size: 15 residues. V was pared by 7 bases and J by 1 base, with 16 bases between. Germline V gene lookup returns CDR1 MNHEY and CDR2 SMNVEV (reference sequence). On this clone itself: The target antigen is unknown.

Clones were read by immunoSEQ multiplex PCR, and TCRdb kept only the in-frame ones, dropping some. Of 550,000 to 700,000 clones listed, about 80% are singletons. Each of the donors was a healthy adult who was HIV-negative and had not had a recent acute infection or vaccination. The chain carries TRBV27 and TRBJ1-1; D gene unclear. Material for sequencing was memory CD4+ T cells sorted from blood. The subset: CD45RA-negative fraction. This clonotype was sampled from a woman aged 30 to 39 in good health. The CDR3 loop is CASTPGHSSNTEAFF. The CDR3 DNA follows: TGTGCCAGCACCCCAGGTCACTCCTCGAACACTGAAGCTTTCTTT.